The sequence of this TCR beta chain was determined in a study of blood T cells in healthy people across ages. Whole-study findings and limits: It was held that diversity estimates obtained from one million T cells represented underestimates.

Extracted total RNA amounted to at least 6 micrograms for each sample. Primers used in a second PCR of roughly 6 to 11 cycles were a sample-barcoded 5' primer and a J-beta primer mix. A template-switch adaptor that had 12 random nucleotides put a tag on each cDNA molecule. TCRdb fed the 5' RACE reads into MiXCR, producing one record per CDR3 protein. The sample includes about 1 million distinct CDR3 sequences, roughly 45% of them seen just once. Ten or more counts support this clonotype. What it recognizes is unknown. Germline CDR1 LNHNV, CDR2 YYDKDF (reference sequence). There are 13 residues in the CDR3. Trimming cost V 9 bases and J 3 bases, with 14 bases left between them.

This TCR was recovered from a woman aged 55-70 years in good health. The sequenced sample was blood. This chain joins TRBV15 and TRBJ2-5; D may be TRBD1 (7 bases). Here the CDR3 reads CATRDSLKETQYF. Here the CDR3 DNA reads TGTGCCACGCGGGACAGCCTTAAAGAGACCCAGTACTTC.